The 9 T cell receptor beta chains below were found in one sample sequenced in a study of OX40 agonist ivuxolimab in advanced cancers. Sequencing used immunoSEQ multiplex PCR; TCRdb keeps in-frame clones, though not all of them. This sample has 87,000 or so clones; roughly 89% occur once, and the top ten carry under 2%. This material consisted of CD4+ or CD8+ T cells sorted from blood, taken in a trial of the OX40 agonist ivuxolimab. These TCRs come from an adult with an advanced solid tumor such as melanoma, head and neck, liver or kidney cancer.

The J gene is TRBJ2-3, the V gene TRBV27; 10 bases are shared with TRBD2. Germline CDR1 reads MNHEY; CDR2 reads SMNVEV (reference sequence). Losses at the gene ends were 3 bases for V and 5 bases for J; bases not matched to a gene: 5. The CDR3 covers 15 residues. Here the CDR3 DNA reads TGTGCCAGCAGTTTGGGACTAGCGCTCAGAGATACGCAGTATTTT. It codes for CASSLGLALRDTQYF.

V is TRBV7-3 and J is TRBJ2-1; 11 nucleotides agree with TRBD2. CDR1 SGHTA and CDR2 FQGTGA come from the germline V gene. This CDR3 has 15 amino acids. J was trimmed by 8 bases and V by 5 bases; bases with no gene match: 8. Written as DNA, the CDR3 is TGTGCCAGCAGCCAGAGTAGCGGGGGGGCCCATGAGCAGTTCTTC. Translated: CASSQSSGGAHEQFF. The full variable domain, with the rest looked up from reference TRBV7-3 and TRBJ2-1, is GAGVSQTPSNKVTEKGKYVELRCDPISGHTALYWYRQSLGQGPEFLIYFQGTGAADDSGLPNDRFFAVRPEGSVSTLKIQRTERGDSAVYLCASSQSSGGAHEQFFGPGTRLTVL.

J is TRBJ1-3 and V is TRBV7-9; a weak D match, TRBD1 (6 bases). The CDR3 contains 14 residues. The germline gives CDR1 SEHNR, CDR2 FQNEAQ (reference sequence). V was pared by 6 bases and J by 1 base, with 10 bases between. The CDR3 nucleotides read TGTGCCAGCAGACCACAGGGATCTGGAAACACCATATATTTT. It codes for CASRPQGSGNTIYF.

The chain is built from TRBV7-2 and TRBJ2-2, with a tentative D call TRBD2 (6 bases). The germline CDR1 and CDR2 sequences are SGHTA and FQGNSA. V dropped 5 bases and J dropped 2 bases, with 15 bases sitting between them. This CDR3 contains 16 residues. In DNA form, the CDR3 reads TGTGCCAGCAGCCCCCACGGCGGGGTCAACACCGGGGAGCTGTTTTTT. It yields the protein CASSPHGGVNTGELFF.

This clone was recorded a few times. CDR3 loop: CASRQGGAGGGTDTQYF. In DNA, the CDR3 is TGTGCCAGCAGACAGGGAGGAGCGGGAGGGGGGACAGATACGCAGTATTTT. The rearrangement uses TRBV27 and TRBJ2-3, with 10 bases identical to TRBD2. This CDR3 comprises 17 residues. Trimming took 6 bases from V and 3 from J; bases not matched to a gene: 12. CDR1 is MNHEY and CDR2 is SMNVEV in the germline V gene (reference sequence).

This chain joins TRBV7-9 and TRBJ2-7, with 7 positions matching TRBD2. The CDR3 loop spans 16 amino acids. Germline CDR1 and CDR2: SEHNR and FQNEAQ (reference sequence). Trimming removed 2 bases from V and 5 bases from J; junction bases left unmatched: 12. For the CDR3, the DNA is TGTGCCAGCAGCTTAAAGGGCCGGGGGGAAGTGGACGAGCAGTACTTC. Its translation is CASSLKGRGEVDEQYF.

The chain carries TRBV11-2 and TRBJ2-3; TRBD2 agrees at 14 bases. Trimming cost V 4 bases and J 8 bases; bases outside gene matches: 8. The CDR3 is made up of 16 amino acids. The germline CDR1 and CDR2 sequences are SGHAT and FQNNGV. CDR3 sequence: CASSSGLAGAMVTQYF. The CDR3 DNA reads as TGTGCCAGCAGCTCGGGACTAGCGGGGGCCATGGTTACGCAGTATTTT.

The chain is built from TRBV12-2 and TRBJ1-1. TRBV12-2 is labeled a pseudogene. The CDR3 is 16 amino acids. The CDR3, as DNA: TGTGCAAGTCGCCCCTTTTATACCTCCGGGCCAACATCAGCTTTCTTT. It specifies CASRPFYTSGPTSAFF.

CDR3 residues: CASSLGASGIGTGELFF. The CDR3 DNA reads as TGTGCCAGCAGCTTGGGAGCTAGCGGGATTGGGACCGGGGAGCTGTTTTTT. V gene TRBV5-4 combines with J gene TRBJ2-2; 9 bases fit TRBD2. This CDR3 region has 17 residues. V trimming: 0 bases; J trimming: 5 bases; junction bases outside the gene matches: 8. Germline V gives CDR1 SGHNT, CDR2 YYREEE (reference sequence).